This TCR beta chain comes out of a study of CD8 T cells in ankylosing spondylitis. Regarding the study as a whole: Made up of eight highly homologous variants, a TCR beta motif appeared characteristic of ankylosing spondylitis blood.

V gave up 5 bases and J gave up 3 bases; unmatched junction bases: 12. The CDR3 is 16 amino acids. In germline, CDR1 is SEHNR, CDR2 FQNEAQ (reference sequence). Quantitative barcoded 5'-RACE was used to prepare TCR beta libraries. TCRdb reprocessed the 5' RACE reads via MiXCR and lists one record per CDR3 protein. The profile shows around 210,000 distinct CDR3 sequences, roughly 8% of them singletons. As to this clonotype: Its matching antigen is unknown.

The receptor was derived from a female donor with ankylosing spondylitis or in good health (not recorded which). Sequencing was performed on blood, either unsorted or a sorted T cell fraction (not recorded which). This chain joins TRBV7-9 and TRBJ2-7; 8 bases are shared with TRBD2. The CDR3 DNA sequence: TGTGCCAGCAGCCCCCGGCCTAGCGGGCGATTCTACGAGCAGTACTTC. As protein: CASSPRPSGRFYEQYF.